This T cell receptor (beta chain) was sequenced during a study of blood T cell repertoires in COVID-19. Per the original methods: Using reference gene primer amplification, nucleated cell counts were estimated. The data were produced by immunoSEQ multiplex PCR, yet TCRdb's version contains in-frame clones alone and is incomplete. D and trimming were read from the DNA, whereas the V and J calls and clone size are those reported in that table. The table records about 61,000 clones, just over 85% of them present only once. V shed 2 bases and J shed 6 bases, with 8 bases lying between them. Germline CDR1 is SGHRS and CDR2 is YFSETQ. The CDR3 length is 13 residues. A remark on this clone: The same CDR3 arises from other DNA sequences in this sample as well.

The sample was peripheral blood. This rearrangement joins TRBV5-1 to TRBJ2-2; weak D call: TRBD1 (5 bases). The receptor's source is an elderly woman with active COVID-19. The CDR3, as DNA: TGCGCCAGCAGCTTAGGGGCGTCCGGGGAGCTGTTTTTT. Protein product: CASSLGASGELFF.